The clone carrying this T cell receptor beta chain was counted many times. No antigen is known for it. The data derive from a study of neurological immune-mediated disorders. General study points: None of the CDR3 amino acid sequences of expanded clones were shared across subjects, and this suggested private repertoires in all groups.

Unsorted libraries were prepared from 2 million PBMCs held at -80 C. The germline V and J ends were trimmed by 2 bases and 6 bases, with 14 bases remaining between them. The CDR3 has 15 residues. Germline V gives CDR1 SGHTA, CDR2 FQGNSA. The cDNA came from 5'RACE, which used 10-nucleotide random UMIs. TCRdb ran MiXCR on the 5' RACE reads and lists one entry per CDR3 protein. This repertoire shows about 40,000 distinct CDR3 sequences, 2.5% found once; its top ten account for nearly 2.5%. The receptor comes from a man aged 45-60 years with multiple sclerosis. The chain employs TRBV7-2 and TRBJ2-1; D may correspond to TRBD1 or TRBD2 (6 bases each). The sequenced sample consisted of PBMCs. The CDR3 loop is CASSLQSGASNEQFF. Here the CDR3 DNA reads TGTGCCAGCAGCTTACAATCGGGGGCATCCAATGAGCAGTTCTTC.